This T cell receptor beta chain was found in a study of blood T cell repertoires in COVID-19. Sequencing was performed with immunoSEQ multiplex PCR; in TCRdb, only in-frame clones are kept and a portion is missing. This sample has about 300,000 clones, with under 90% found just once. Living in under 30 US areas, the participants were between 18 and 89 years of age. Assignment of participants to cohorts was predicated upon participant-reported clinical history. Either two negative PCRs, clearance, or symptom resolution qualified Cohort 3 donors as recovered. Sample: PBMCs or T cells enriched from blood (not recorded which). The receptor was derived from a man aged 25-45 years who had recovered from COVID-19.

The DNA of the CDR3 is TGTGCCAGCAGCGGAGGGGTCATAGACGAGCAGTACTTC. Translation gives CASSGGVIDEQYF. This chain connects TRBV5-5 to TRBJ2-7, with D tentatively TRBD2 (6 bases). The CDR3 is made up of 13 amino acids. Germline V lookup: CDR1 SGHKS, CDR2 YYEKEE (reference sequence). The V and J ends lost 4 bases and 5 bases respectively, with 13 bases between them.